This T cell receptor beta chain originates from a study of cytomegalovirus exposure and HLA in healthy donors. Study outcomes and limitations: From TCR beta sequences, most subjects' HLA-A and HLA-B alleles were reportedly predicted accurately. A later look showed TCR association rates differing by HLA locus, highest for DRB1 and lowest for HLA-C.

This CDR3 contains 14 residues. Germline V lookup: CDR1 SGHVS, CDR2 FQNEAQ. With respect to this clone: The antigen remains undetermined.

The PCR made use of 60 Vbeta and 13 Jbeta primers. Assay: immunoSEQ multiplex PCR; the TCRdb copy retains only in-frame clones and omits some. The data hold 200,000 to 250,000 clones, with around 83% observed a single time. Sequencing used PBMCs. The receptor comes from a woman in her forties or fifties in good health and CMV-seropositive. This chain connects TRBV7-8 to TRBJ2-5, with 10 bases matching TRBD1. The J call may not be correct, given that the DNA end is closer to TRBJ2-7. CDR3 DNA: TGTGCCAGCAGCTGGGGGACAGGGGACGCCGAGCAGTACTTC. As protein: CASSWGTGDAEQYF.